This T cell receptor beta chain was retrieved from a study of T-cell reconstitution after alpha-beta-depleted transplantation in children. This clonotype occurred a few times. V dropped 3 bases and J dropped 4; count of bases not matched to a gene: 6. Germline V gives CDR1 DFQATT, CDR2 SNEGSKA (reference sequence). The CDR3 has 15 amino acids. Molecular barcoding with unique molecular identifiers was used for the TCRbeta library. Each CDR3 protein is one row after TCRdb ran MiXCR on the PCR reads. The repertoire holds some 640,000 distinct CDR3 sequences, with roughly 15% as singletons. The V call is TRBV20-1, the J call TRBJ2-4, with 10 positions matching TRBD2. The source was PBMCs from the stem cell graft donor, collected from the stem cell graft. This TCR was recovered from a human donor who donated a stem cell graft to a child with acute myeloid leukemia. The CDR3 sequence: CSARGLAWGKNIQYF. The CDR3 nucleotides read TGCAGTGCTAGGGGACTAGCGTGGGGGAAAAACATTCAGTACTTC.